Listed here are 18 T cell receptor beta chains from one sample, sequenced in a study of blood T cell repertoires in COVID-19. TCRdb's table, derived via immunoSEQ multiplex PCR, lists solely in-frame clones and lacks some. The table records roughly 250,000 clones, about 80% of them present only once. The sequencing sample was made of peripheral blood. All receptors derive from a woman aged 80 or older with active or convalescent COVID-19.

The genes are TRBV10-3 and TRBJ2-7; 8 nucleotides align to TRBD2. The CDR3 has 14 amino acids. The V gene end was trimmed by 2 bases and the J gene end by 3 bases; junction bases not matched to a gene: 3. Germline V gene lookup returns CDR1 ENHRY and CDR2 SYGVKD. The DNA for the CDR3 is TGTGCCATCAGTGAGACAAGCGGGAGCTACGAGCAGTACTTC. It specifies CAISETSGSYEQYF.

The chain joins TRBV18 to TRBJ1-5; D unclear. CDR1 is KGHSH and CDR2 is LQKENI in the germline V gene. The ends were cut back, 3 bases at V and 3 bases at J, with 12 bases in the middle. CDR3 length: 15 amino acids. The CDR3 is CASSPNTAANQPQHF. In DNA form, the CDR3 reads TGTGCCAGCTCACCCAACACAGCCGCCAATCAGCCCCAGCATTTT.

The chain carries TRBV7-7 and TRBJ1-2, with D possibly TRBD1 on 5 matching bases. The CDR3 length is 17 residues. Between the trimmed V and J ends, which lost 7 bases and 0 bases, there was a span of 21 bases. The germline V gene encodes CDR1 SSHAT and CDR2 FNYEAQ (reference sequence). The CDR3 region is CASTRVSRQGTNYGYTF. The CDR3 DNA reads TGTGCCAGCACCCGGGTTTCTCGTCAGGGTACTAACTATGGCTACACCTTC.

The chain combines TRBV2 with TRBJ2-5, with D tentatively TRBD2 (6 bases). This CDR3 spans 13 amino acids. Trimming took off 7 bases at V and 1 base at J, with 10 bases between the two ends. The germline V gene encodes CDR1 SNHLY and CDR2 FYNNEI. CDR3 protein: CASKASAQETQYF. CDR3 bases: TGTGCCAGCAAGGCTAGCGCCCAAGAGACCCAGTACTTC.

In its sample, this clone was seen once. J is TRBJ2-1 and V is TRBV3-1 (or the pseudogene TRBV3-2); possibly TRBD1 for D (5 bases). Trimming left V 4 bases short and J 4 bases short, with 5 bases between. The CDR3 consists of 12 residues. CDR1 and CDR2 (germline): LGHDT, YNNKEL (reference sequence). CDR3 sequence (DNA): TGTGCCAGCAGCCGACAGTACAATGAGCAGTTCTTC. Translation: CASSRQYNEQFF.

J is TRBJ1-2 and V is TRBV19; 7 positions agree with TRBD1. The CDR3 has 11 amino acids. V shed 10 bases and J 9 bases; nucleotides not matched to a gene: 8. Germline V CDR1 and CDR2: LNHDA, SQIVND (reference sequence). The DNA for the CDR3 is TGTGCCACAGAAGGGGGCGCGAGCTACACCTTC. Amino acids: CATEGGASYTF.

This clone appeared a single time. The chain recombines TRBV27 with TRBJ2-7; D is possibly TRBD2 (5 bases). The V end was cut by 1 base, the J end by 6 bases, with 16 bases between. This CDR3 is built from 15 residues. Germline assignment: CDR1 MNHEY and CDR2 SMNVEV (reference sequence). The CDR3 sequence is CASSLFGIQTGEQYF. CDR3 coding DNA: TGTGCCAGCAGTTTATTCGGGATCCAAACTGGCGAGCAGTACTTC.

The genes are TRBV6-1 and TRBJ1-2; 10 bases line up with TRBD1. J was trimmed by 2 bases and V by 3 bases; bases with no gene match: 0. CDR3 length: 14 residues. In germline, CDR1 is MNHNS, CDR2 SASEGT. The CDR3 DNA sequence: TGTGCCAGCAGTGAGGGACAGGGGAACTATGGCTACACCTTC. It is translated as CASSEGQGNYGYTF.

This chain joins TRBV5-6 and TRBJ2-3, with 12 bases matching TRBD2. The CDR3 length is 19 residues. The V gene's germline CDR1 is SGHDT and CDR2 YYEEEE. After removal of 3 bases from V and 6 bases from J, the junction contained 17 bases not matched to a gene. This CDR3 reads CASSWSDRGGLAGWDTQYF. CDR3 in DNA: TGTGCCAGCAGCTGGTCGGACAGGGGAGGACTAGCGGGATGGGATACGCAGTATTTT.

V gene TRBV21-1 combines with J gene TRBJ2-5; the D call in the table, TRBD1, was not verified against the DNA. TRBV21-1 is a documented pseudogene. This CDR3 contains 15 residues. The CDR3, as DNA: TGTGCCAGCAGCACCCATGGACAGGGGCAGGAGACCCAGTACTTC. Translating gives CASSTHGQGQETQYF.

The chain carries TRBV18 and TRBJ1-1; no clear D gene. The germline V and J ends were trimmed by 2 bases and 8 bases, with 12 bases remaining between them. The V gene's germline CDR1 is KGHSH and CDR2 LQKENI. The CDR3 contains 13 residues. The CDR3 loop reads CASSPYRGSEAFF. The DNA of the CDR3 is TGTGCCAGCTCACCATACCGCGGTTCCGAAGCTTTCTTT.

The chain links TRBV19 to TRBJ1-6; possible D gene TRBD1, 5 bases. Deletions cut 5 bases from V and 7 bases from J, with 12 bases between. The CDR3 is 14 residues long. Per germline, CDR1 LNHDA and CDR2 SQIVND (reference sequence). CDR3 residues: CASSLTERNSPLHF. For the CDR3, the DNA is TGTGCCAGTAGTTTGACAGAAAGAAATTCACCCCTCCACTTT.

The chain employs TRBV5-1 and TRBJ1-2, with TRBD1 matching over 7 bases. Germline CDR1 is SGHRS and CDR2 is YFSETQ. The CDR3 sequence is 14 residues long. V was pared by 5 bases and J by 2 bases, with 6 bases of the junction left unmatched. The CDR3 is CASSRGTENYGYTF. The CDR3, as DNA: TGCGCCAGCAGTCGAGGGACAGAAAACTATGGCTACACCTTC. The full variable domain, in which reference TRBV5-1 and TRBJ1-2 provide the parts outside the CDR3, is KAGVTQTPRYLIKTRGQQVTLSCSPISGHRSVSWYQQTPGQGLQFLFEYFSETQRNKGNFPGRFSGRQFSNSRSEMNVSTLELGDSALYLCASSRGTENYGYTFGSGTRLTVV.

The chain employs TRBV5-1 and TRBJ1-2; D unresolved. The CDR3 loop spans 16 amino acids. V shed 0 bases and J shed 2 bases, with 14 bases lying between them. Germline assignment: CDR1 SGHRS and CDR2 YFSETQ. CDR3 residues: CASSLDPAGANYGYTF. The CDR3, as DNA: TGCGCCAGCAGCTTGGATCCCGCTGGAGCAAACTATGGCTACACCTTC. Using reference TRBV5-1 and TRBJ1-2 for the parts outside the CDR3, the full variable domain is KAGVTQTPRYLIKTRGQQVTLSCSPISGHRSVSWYQQTPGQGLQFLFEYFSETQRNKGNFPGRFSGRQFSNSRSEMNVSTLELGDSALYLCASSLDPAGANYGYTFGSGTRLTVV.

The chain recombines TRBV18 with TRBJ1-5; a possible D gene is TRBD1 (5 bases). Trimming cost V 5 bases and J 2 bases, with 22 bases left between them. Germline V gene lookup returns CDR1 KGHSH and CDR2 LQKENI. The CDR3 is 18 residues long. CDR3 DNA sequence: TGTGCCAGCTCAGGACGAAACGCTCAGGGTGGAGGCAATCAGCCCCAGCATTTT. It is translated as CASSGRNAQGGGNQPQHF.

The V gene is TRBV28, the J gene TRBJ2-1; perhaps TRBD1 as D (5 bases). CDR3 length: 15 residues. V was pared by 5 bases and J by 5 bases, with 16 bases between. The V gene's germline CDR1 is MDHEN and CDR2 SYDVKM. CDR3 amino acids: CASSVRISGNNEQFF. In nucleotides, the CDR3 is TGTGCCAGCAGTGTCCGAATTTCAGGGAACAATGAGCAGTTCTTC.

The chain has TRBV9 and TRBJ1-3, with a possible D match to TRBD1 (6 bases). The V end lost 0 bases, the J end lost 4 bases, and 8 bases lay between the germline ends. The CDR3 is 14 amino acids. Germline lookup yields CDR1 SGDLS and CDR2 YYNGEE. CDR3 DNA sequence: TGTGCCAGCAGCGTAGGGGGGCTGGGAAACACCATATATTTT. Its translation is CASSVGGLGNTIYF.

The V gene is TRBV19, the J gene TRBJ1-3; TRBD1 is a possible D gene (5 bases). The ends were cut back, 9 bases at V and 2 bases at J, with 11 bases in the middle. CDR1 is LNHDA and CDR2 is SQIVND in the germline V gene (reference sequence). CDR3 length: 13 amino acids. CDR3 sequence (DNA): TGTGCCAGCGCGGGGCACGCTGGAAACACCATATATTTT. Encoded protein: CASAGHAGNTIYF.